The clone carrying this T cell receptor beta chain was observed a single time. As yet, its antigen is unknown. The data were taken from a study of CD8 T cells in ankylosing spondylitis. Findings of the study overall: Roughly eight highly homologous variants formed a TCR beta motif that appeared characteristic of ankylosing spondylitis blood. Reportedly, matched ankylosing spondylitis synovial fluid was significantly enriched for disease-linked clones. Reactive arthritis synovial fluid and blood were previously reported to contain some motif variants.

After removal of 0 bases from V and 0 bases from J, the junction contained 6 bases not matched to a gene. The germline CDR1 and CDR2 sequences are LGHNA and YSLEER. The CDR3 is 17 residues long. TCR beta libraries were made by quantitative 5'-RACE with molecular barcodes. In TCRdb, the 5' RACE reads were re-called with MiXCR into one record per CDR3 protein. The data contain 250,000 or so distinct CDR3 sequences, over 15% of them seen just once; the ten biggest clones take up 25% to 40%. The V and J genes are TRBV4-3 and TRBJ2-3, with 7 bases fitting TRBD1. The source of this sequence is a male donor with ankylosing spondylitis or in good health (not recorded which). Sample: blood, either unsorted or a sorted T cell fraction (not recorded which). The CDR3 sequence is CASSQDRQGTSTDTQYF. Here the CDR3 DNA reads TGCGCCAGCAGCCAAGATCGACAGGGAACCAGCACAGATACGCAGTATTTT.